This T cell receptor beta chain was documented in a study of OX40 agonist ivuxolimab in advanced cancers. Study-level information: Earlier anti-PD-1, anti-PD-L1 or anti-CTLA-4 therapy was permitted; 35% to 50% had received some.

Clones were read by immunoSEQ multiplex PCR, and TCRdb kept only the in-frame ones, dropping some. Altogether roughly 72,000 clones are present, roughly nine tenths being singletons, with the ten largest covering over 10%. V was shortened by 4 bases and J by 2 bases, with 13 bases between the two germline ends. Germline CDR1 is SGHRS and CDR2 is YFSETQ. This CDR3 contains 15 residues. The chain links TRBV5-1 to TRBJ2-1; D is unresolved. This specimen was CD4+ or CD8+ T cells sorted from blood, taken in a trial of the OX40 agonist ivuxolimab. The TCR sequence derives from an adult with an advanced solid tumor such as melanoma, head and neck, liver or kidney cancer. In DNA, the CDR3 is TGCGCCAGCAGCACTATCATAGGCACCTACAATGAGCAGTTCTTC. As protein: CASSTIIGTYNEQFF.